This TCR beta chain was documented in a study of cytomegalovirus exposure and HLA in healthy donors. Study results and limitations: The study assumed roughly uniform donor sequencing depth for presence/absence analyses. CMV serostatus was the only recorded immune exposure for donors.

This clone was counted between two and nine times. Its target is unknown. Trimming took off 5 bases at V and 8 bases at J, with 15 bases between the two ends. Germline values: CDR1 SGHTA, CDR2 FQGNSA. The CDR3 runs 13 residues. Use of 60 Vbeta and 13 Jbeta primers characterized the PCR. Assay used: immunoSEQ multiplex PCR; TCRdb lists only in-frame clones, some missing. Of about 190,000 clones listed, around 84% were seen once; the top ten hold roughly 1.7%. The chain combines TRBV7-2 with TRBJ1-1, with D maybe TRBD1 (5 bases). Specimen: PBMCs. The receptor was derived from a woman younger than 30 in good health and CMV-seronegative. As DNA, the CDR3 is TGTGCCAGCAGCGGCACTTATGACAGCGAAGCTTTCTTT. This sequence encodes CASSGTYDSEAFF.